Below, 22 T cell receptor beta chains from the same sample are listed, as sequenced in a study of tumor-infiltrating lymphocytes in primary liver carcinoma (dated by TCRdb to about 2017). The run used an Illumina HiSeq 2500. Using a constant-region primer and ProtoScript II reverse transcriptase, TCRbeta-specific cDNA was reverse-transcribed from approximately 500 ng total RNA. The TCRbeta libraries were prepared through three rounds of nested multiplex PCR following a slightly modified ARM-PCR procedure. The first two PCR rounds used multiplex TRBV1-TRBV30 forward primers with a Cbeta reverse primer, each for approximately 9 cycles. TCRdb trimmed public reads at Q25 via fastp, called clones via MiXCR and kept in-frame beta chains. Entries that share a CDR3 protein sequence are merged under the most common genes and DNA. This sample lists 50,000 or so distinct CDR3 sequences; approximately 80% were detected once. Of the sample, roughly a quarter is held by the ten largest clones.

Total RNA and DNA were co-extracted without cell sorting from about 19-30 mg of bulk tissue using the AllPrep DNA/RNA mini kit. The specimen sequenced was liver tumor tissue from sampling region 5. Per the publication, the cell subset or site label means: tumor region T5, tumor centre. Receptor source: a man aged 40-50 years with primary liver carcinoma and hepatitis B virus infection.

This clonotype was recorded at least ten times. V gene TRBV5-1 combines with J gene TRBJ1-1; 7 positions match TRBD1. Germline assignment: CDR1 SGHRS and CDR2 YFSETQ. V gave up 4 bases and J gave up 0 bases; unmatched junction bases: 3. The CDR3 runs 14 residues. CDR3 in DNA: TGCGCCAGCAGCCTGGGGACAGTGAACACTGAAGCTTTCTTT. Translating it yields CASSLGTVNTEAFF.

The J gene is TRBJ1-5, the V gene TRBV20-1, with D maybe TRBD1 (6 bases). Trimming cost V 6 bases and J 3 bases, with 12 bases left between them. Germline V gene lookup returns CDR1 DFQATT and CDR2 SNEGSKA (reference sequence). The CDR3 totals 13 residues. The CDR3 loop reads CSAGGGFNQPQHF. In DNA, the CDR3 is TGCAGTGCCGGAGGGGGATTCAATCAGCCCCAGCATTTT.

As concerns this clonotype: Its ends do not fully match the called genes, so a read error is possible. The chain combines TRBV14 with TRBJ2-1; D is uncertain. This CDR3 contains 12 residues. The germline V gene encodes CDR1 SGHDN and CDR2 FVKESK. CDR3: CASSLTVSRPIF. CDR3 sequence (DNA): TGTGCCAGTAGCCTTACAGTTTCCCGGCCGATCTTC.

On this clonotype itself: The germline gene is not matched at one end of the junction; a read error may be the cause. V gene TRBV11-1 combines with J gene TRBJ2-2; possibly TRBD2 for D (5 bases). In germline, CDR1 is SGHAT, CDR2 FQDESV (reference sequence). This CDR3 has 15 residues. The CDR3 DNA reads TGTGCCAGCAGCTTTATAGGACCTTTCTCCGGGGAGCTGGTTTTT. Amino acid sequence: CASSFIGPFSGELVF. The full variable domain, in which reference TRBV11-1 and TRBJ2-2 provide the parts outside the CDR3, is EAEVAQSPRYKITEKSQAVAFWCDPISGHATLYWYRQILGQGPELLVQFQDESVVDDSQLPKDRFSAERLKGVDSTLKIQPAELGDSAMYLCASSFIGPFSGELVFGEGSRLTVL.

Concerning this clonotype: A read error may account for a junction end that differs from germline. The chain carries TRBV14 and TRBJ2-1, with D possibly matching TRBD2 (5 bases). The CDR3 covers 16 residues. Per the germline V gene, CDR1 is SGHDN and CDR2 is FVKESK. The CDR3 sequence is CSSSAVTGWVNNEQFF. The CDR3 region has the DNA TGCTCCAGCAGTGCCGTAACGGGATGGGTAAACAATGAGCAGTTCTTC. Full variable domain (outside the CDR3, taken from reference TRBV14 and TRBJ2-1): EAGVTQFPSHSVIEKGQTVTLRCDPISGHDNLYWYRRVMGKEIKFLLHFVKESKQDESGMPNNRFLAERTGGTYSTLKVQPAELEDSGVYFCSSSAVTGWVNNEQFFGPGTRLTVL.

The J gene is TRBJ2-1, the V gene TRBV20-1; 9 positions agree with TRBD1. The CDR3 has 14 residues. Germline V gene data show CDR1 as DFQATT and CDR2 as SNEGSKA (reference sequence). Here the CDR3 reads CIARPGQGDNEQFF. CDR3 sequence (DNA): TGCATTGCAAGGCCGGGACAGGGTGACAATGAGCAGTTCTTC.

The sample holds many counts of this clonotype. This sequence joins TRBV7-9 and TRBJ2-5; D is uncertain. The germline CDR1 and CDR2 sequences are SEHNR and FQNEAQ (reference sequence). The CDR3 sequence is 13 residues long. Deletions cut 1 base from V and 1 base from J, with 4 bases between. CDR3 sequence reads: CASSLDFQETQYF. The CDR3 nucleotides are TGTGCCAGCAGCTTAGACTTCCAAGAGACCCAGTACTTC.

In the case of this clonotype: The junction does not match germline at one end; this may be a read error. This chain connects TRBV14 to TRBJ2-5; D gene ambiguous. CDR3 length: 16 residues. The V gene's germline CDR1 is SGHDN and CDR2 FVKESK. The CDR3 here is CAGSQEKLQRRETQYF. Written as DNA, the CDR3 is TGTGCCGGCAGCCAAGAGAAACTACAGAGACGGGAGACCCAGTACTTC.

Notes on this clonotype: At one of its ends the junction is not consistent with the germline gene, which may arise from a read error. This chain joins TRBV5-4 and TRBJ2-7; either TRBD1 or TRBD2 may fit D (5 bases each). The germline V gene encodes CDR1 SGHNT and CDR2 YYREEE (reference sequence). The CDR3 totals 13 residues. CDR3 in DNA: TGTTCCAGCAGGTGGGACCGCTCCTACGAGCAGTACTTC. Translation: CSSRWDRSYEQYF.

A word on this clonotype: A read error may produce the germline difference seen at one junction end. The V gene is TRBV11-1, the J gene TRBJ2-2; weak D call: TRBD2 (5 bases). Germline V gives CDR1 SGHAT, CDR2 FQDESV (reference sequence). The CDR3 sequence is 14 residues long. CDR3 DNA: TGTGCCAGCAGTTTATGGTCAAACACCGGGGAGCTCTTTTTT. Translated: CASSLWSNTGELFF.

In this sample, this clonotype is medium-sized. V and J are TRBV29-1 and TRBJ2-7; possible D gene TRBD1, 6 bases. The CDR3 has 13 residues. The germline V gene has CDR1 SQVTM and CDR2 ANQGSEA. Trimming stripped 3 bases from V and 9 bases from J, with 18 bases between. This chain's CDR3 is CSVDMAGAIGQYF. The DNA for the CDR3 is TGCAGCGTTGATATGGCAGGGGCTATTGGGCAGTACTTC.

Details on this clonotype: One end of the junction fails to match germline, which may point to a read error. This chain connects TRBV29-1 to TRBJ2-3, with D perhaps matching TRBD2 (6 bases). Germline V gene data show CDR1 as SQVTM and CDR2 as ANQGSEA. The CDR3 totals 15 residues. CDR3 protein: CNVGGFLGYPDTRYF. The DNA of the CDR3 is TGCAACGTTGGAGGGTTCCTAGGGTACCCAGATACGCGGTATTTT.

With respect to this clonotype: One end of the junction does not line up with germline, which may come from a read error. The J gene is TRBJ2-4, the V gene TRBV5-1; a possible D gene is TRBD1 (6 bases). The CDR3 is 14 residues long. Per germline, CDR1 SGHRS and CDR2 YFSETQ. The CDR3 protein is CASSLGDKGNSEYF. In DNA, the CDR3 is TGCGCCAGCAGCCTGGGGGACAAGGGTAATTCCGAGTACTTT. Together with reference TRBV5-1 and TRBJ2-4, the CDR3 gives the full variable domain: KAGVTQTPRYLIKTRGQQVTLSCSPISGHRSVSWYQQTPGQGLQFLFEYFSETQRNKGNFPGRFSGRQFSNSRSEMNVSTLELGDSALYLCASSLGDKGNSEYFGAGTRLSVL.

This clonotype was counted between two and nine times. This chain connects TRBV5-5 to TRBJ2-1; no clear D. Germline V gene sequence: CDR1 SGHKS, CDR2 YYEKEE (reference sequence). V gave up 0 bases and J gave up 4 bases, with 11 bases separating them. The CDR3 length is 15 residues. CDR3 bases: TGTGCCAGCAGCTTGGTTCCCGGACGGTACAATGAGCAGTTCTTC. This gives the protein CASSLVPGRYNEQFF.

The chain recombines TRBV30 with TRBJ2-1, with 10 bases fitting TRBD2. Germline CDR1 reads GTSNPN; CDR2 reads SVGIG (reference sequence). The V and J ends lost 2 bases and 13 bases, in that order; junction bases with no gene match: 14. The CDR3 extends over 15 amino acids. The CDR3 is CAWSWLAGVGGEQFF. As DNA, the CDR3 is TGTGCCTGGAGTTGGCTAGCGGGAGTGGGGGGTGAACAGTTCTTC.

The chain joins TRBV28 to TRBJ2-7, with D possibly matching TRBD2 (6 bases). V was cut by 0 bases and J by 6 bases, with 15 bases left in between. The CDR3 length is 15 residues. CDR1 is MDHEN, CDR2 SYDVKM, per germline. The CDR3 region has the DNA TGTGCCAGCAGTTTATGGGACGGGAGCATGGTCGAGCAGTACTTC. As protein: CASSLWDGSMVEQYF.

This clonotype showed up just a few times. V is TRBV12-3 or TRBV12-4 and J is TRBJ1-3; D unresolved. Trimming cost V 7 bases and J 0 bases, with 7 bases left between them. The CDR3 spans 13 residues. The CDR3 DNA reads as TGTGCCAGCACTGGGAACTCTGGAAACACCATATATTTT. Translated: CASTGNSGNTIYF.

The chain carries TRBV7-3 and TRBJ2-5; D possibly corresponds to TRBD1 (6 bases). Between the trimmed V and J ends, which lost 5 bases and 1 base, there was a span of 8 bases. The CDR3 consists of 13 residues. Per germline, CDR1 SGHTA and CDR2 FQGTGA. The CDR3 loop is CASSQGIQETQYF. For the CDR3, the DNA is TGTGCCAGCAGCCAGGGGATCCAAGAGACCCAGTACTTC.

This clonotype was recorded once. It is likely a read error, because the conserved phenylalanine at the end of the CDR3 is missing. The chain recombines TRBV12-3 or TRBV12-4 with TRBJ2-5; TRBD1 aligns across 7 bases. The CDR3 runs to 13 residues. The CDR3 coding sequence is TGTGTCAGCAGCATGACAGGGACGGAGACCCAGTACTTA. As protein: CVSSMTGTETQYL.

The chain employs TRBV6-5 and TRBJ2-3, with 9 bases matching TRBD2. The CDR3 is made up of 17 amino acids. CDR1 is MNHEY, CDR2 SVGAGI, per germline. The CDR3 here is CDSSPLPLSGGTDTQYF. CDR3 DNA: TGTGATAGCAGTCCACTCCCTCTAAGCGGGGGGACAGATACGCAGTATTTT.

As for this clonotype: A much larger clone lies a single base off, so this may be a read error. J is TRBJ2-5 and V is TRBV30, with TRBD1 matching over 12 bases. Germline V gene lookup returns CDR1 GTSNPN and CDR2 SVGIG (reference sequence). V lost 2 bases, J lost 4 bases, and 5 bases stayed unmatched. This CDR3 has 15 amino acids. CDR3 coding DNA: TGTGCCTGGAGTAGCGGGACAGGGGGCCGAGAGACCCAGTACTTC. This sequence encodes CAWSSGTGGRETQYF.

This chain's CDR3 is CASSPTGTGTNEQYF. The CDR3 nucleotides are TGTGCCAGCAGCCCGACCGGGACAGGGACCAACGAGCAGTACTTC. The chain is built from TRBV5-4 and TRBJ2-7, with TRBD1 matching over 9 bases. Trimming at V came to 4 bases and at J to 5 bases, leaving 10 bases not matched to a gene. Per the germline V gene, CDR1 is SGHNT and CDR2 is YYREEE (reference sequence). The CDR3 has 15 residues.